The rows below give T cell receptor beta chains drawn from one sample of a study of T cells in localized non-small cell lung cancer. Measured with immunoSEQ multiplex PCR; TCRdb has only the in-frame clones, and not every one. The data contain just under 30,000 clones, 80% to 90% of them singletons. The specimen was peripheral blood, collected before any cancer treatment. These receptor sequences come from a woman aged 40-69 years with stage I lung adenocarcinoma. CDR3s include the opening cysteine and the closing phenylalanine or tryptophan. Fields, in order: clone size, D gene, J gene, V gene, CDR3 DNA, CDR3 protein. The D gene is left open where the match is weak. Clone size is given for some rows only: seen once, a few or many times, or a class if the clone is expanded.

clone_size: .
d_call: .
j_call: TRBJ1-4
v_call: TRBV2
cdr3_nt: TGTGCCAGCAGTGATGGCGCCCGATGGGCCAAACTGTTTTTT
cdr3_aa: CASSDGARWAKLFF

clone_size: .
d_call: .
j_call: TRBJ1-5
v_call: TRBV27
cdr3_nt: TGTGCCAGCATTTCCGGGGGGAATCGGCCCGGCAATCAGCCCCAGCATTTT
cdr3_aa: CASISGGNRPGNQPQHF

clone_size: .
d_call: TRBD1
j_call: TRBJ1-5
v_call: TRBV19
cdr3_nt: TGTGCCAGTAGTGTGGGACAGGGGGACAGTCAGCCCCAGCATTTT
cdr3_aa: CASSVGQGDSQPQHF

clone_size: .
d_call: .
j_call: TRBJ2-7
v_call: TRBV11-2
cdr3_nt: TGTGCCAGCAGCTTAGTGGTGGGGCACGAGCAGTACTTC
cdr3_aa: CASSLVVGHEQYF

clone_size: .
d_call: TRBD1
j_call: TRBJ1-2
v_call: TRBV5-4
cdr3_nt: TGTGCCAGCAGCTATCCCGGACAGGGAGCTAGCTATGGCTACACCTTC
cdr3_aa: CASSYPGQGASYGYTF

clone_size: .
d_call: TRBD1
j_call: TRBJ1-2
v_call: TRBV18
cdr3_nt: TGTGCCAGCTCACCAGCGAAGGACAGGGCATATCTACAATACACCTTC
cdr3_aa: CASSPAKDRAYLQYTF

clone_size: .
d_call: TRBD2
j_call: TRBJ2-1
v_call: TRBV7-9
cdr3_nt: TGTGCCAGCGGGACTAGCGGGGGGGATGAGCAGTTCTTC
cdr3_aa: CASGTSGGDEQFF

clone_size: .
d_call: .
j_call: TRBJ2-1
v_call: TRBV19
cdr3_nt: TGTGCCAGTAGTAAATCTAGGGAGAATGAGCAGTTCTTC
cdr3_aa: CASSKSRENEQFF

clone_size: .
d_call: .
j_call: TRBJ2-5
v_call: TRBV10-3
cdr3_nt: TGTGCCATCAGTGCCGGTATGGCTCAAGAGACCCAGTACTTC
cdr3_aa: CAISAGMAQETQYF

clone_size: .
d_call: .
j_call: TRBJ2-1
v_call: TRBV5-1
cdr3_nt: TGCGCCAGCATGGGGAGCGATTACTACAATGAGCAGTTCTTC
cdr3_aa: CASMGSDYYNEQFF

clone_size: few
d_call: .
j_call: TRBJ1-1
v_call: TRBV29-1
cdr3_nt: TGCAGCGTTGGTTTAGGGTCCGCTGAAGCTTTCTTT
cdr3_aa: CSVGLGSAEAFF

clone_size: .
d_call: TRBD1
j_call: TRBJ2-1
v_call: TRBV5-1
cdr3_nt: TGCGCCAGCAGCTTGCGGACAGGCGAGCAGTTCTTC
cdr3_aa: CASSLRTGEQFF

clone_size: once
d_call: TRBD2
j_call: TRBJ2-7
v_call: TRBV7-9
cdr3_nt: TGTGCCAGCCGGGGGGACCGAAGCTCCTACGAGCAGTACTTC
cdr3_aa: CASRGDRSSYEQYF

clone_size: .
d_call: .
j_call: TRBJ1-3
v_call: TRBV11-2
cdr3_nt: TGTGCCAGCAGCCCAAGCGCAGGGTCCTCTGGAAACACCATATATTTT
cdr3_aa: CASSPSAGSSGNTIYF

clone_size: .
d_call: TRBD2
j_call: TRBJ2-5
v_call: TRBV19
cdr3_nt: TGTGCCAGTAGTTTCACGTCCAGGACTAGCGGGGGCCAAGAGACCCAGTACTTC
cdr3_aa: CASSFTSRTSGGQETQYF

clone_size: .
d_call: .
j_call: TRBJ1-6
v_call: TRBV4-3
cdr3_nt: TGCGCCAGCAGCCAAGTCGGCCAGGAGGTATCACCCCTCCACTTT
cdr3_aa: CASSQVGQEVSPLHF

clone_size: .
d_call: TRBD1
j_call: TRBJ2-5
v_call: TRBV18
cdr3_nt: TGTGCCAGCTCACCTGGACAGGAAGAGACCCAGTACTTC
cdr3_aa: CASSPGQEETQYF

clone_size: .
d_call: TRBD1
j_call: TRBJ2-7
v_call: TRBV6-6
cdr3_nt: TGTGCCAGCAGTCCCCGGGACAGGGGGCTTGAGCAGTACTTC
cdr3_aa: CASSPRDRGLEQYF

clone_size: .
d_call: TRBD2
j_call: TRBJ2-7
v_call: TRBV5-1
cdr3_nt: TGCGCCAGCAGCTTCGGGGCTAGCGGCTACGAGCAGTACTTC
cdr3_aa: CASSFGASGYEQYF

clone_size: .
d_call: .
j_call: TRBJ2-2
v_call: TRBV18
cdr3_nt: TGTGCCAGCTCCCCTAGGGAGCGGAACACCGGGGAGCTGTTTTTT
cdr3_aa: CASSPRERNTGELFF

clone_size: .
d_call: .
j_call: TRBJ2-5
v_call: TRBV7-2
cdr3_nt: TGTGCCAGCAGCTTAGGTCGGAGGGGGGAGACCCAGTACTTC
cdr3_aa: CASSLGRRGETQYF

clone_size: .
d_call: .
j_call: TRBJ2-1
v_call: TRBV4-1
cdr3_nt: TGCGCCAGCAGCCAAGTGGGGACCAAAACCTACAATGAGCAGTTCTTC
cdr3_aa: CASSQVGTKTYNEQFF

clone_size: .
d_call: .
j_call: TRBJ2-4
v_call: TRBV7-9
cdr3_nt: TGTGCCAGCAGCCCCCTGCCTTTATCCTCGGGCATTCAGTACTTC
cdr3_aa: CASSPLPLSSGIQYF

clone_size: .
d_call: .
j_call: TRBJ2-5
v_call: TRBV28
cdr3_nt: TGTGCCAGCAGTTTTGATTGGGAGGACCGCCAAGAGACCCAGTACTTC
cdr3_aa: CASSFDWEDRQETQYF

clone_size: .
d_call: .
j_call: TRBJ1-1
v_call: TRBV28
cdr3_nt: TGTGCCAGCAGTCCATTCCGGGACACCGATGAAGCTTTCTTT
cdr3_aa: CASSPFRDTDEAFF

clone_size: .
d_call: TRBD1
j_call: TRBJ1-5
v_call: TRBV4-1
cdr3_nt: TGCGCCAGCAGCTCCGGGACAGGGGTGGGTCAGCCCCAGCATTTT
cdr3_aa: CASSSGTGVGQPQHF

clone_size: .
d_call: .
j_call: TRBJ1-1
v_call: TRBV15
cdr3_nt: TGTGCCACCAGCAGCCGAGACAACGGGAACACTGAAGCTTTCTTT
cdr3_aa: CATSSRDNGNTEAFF

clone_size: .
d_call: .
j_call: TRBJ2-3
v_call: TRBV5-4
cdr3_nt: TGTGCCAGCAGCCCTAAGGCGGATGGGACAGATACGCAGTATTTT
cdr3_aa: CASSPKADGTDTQYF

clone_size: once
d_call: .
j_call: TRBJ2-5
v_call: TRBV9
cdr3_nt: TGTGCCAGCAGCACTCAGGGGCAAGATGAGACCCAGTACTTC
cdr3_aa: CASSTQGQDETQYF

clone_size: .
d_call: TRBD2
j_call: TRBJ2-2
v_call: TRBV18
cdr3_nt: TGTGCCAGCTCAACTAGCGGGGTCGCGAACACCGGGGAGCTGTTTTTT
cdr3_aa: CASSTSGVANTGELFF

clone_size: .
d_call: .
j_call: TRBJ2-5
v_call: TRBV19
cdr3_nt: TGTGCCAGTAGTATGAGGCAGCGAGAGACCCAGTACTTC
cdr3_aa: CASSMRQRETQYF

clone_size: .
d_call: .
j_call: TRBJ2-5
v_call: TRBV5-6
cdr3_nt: TGTGCCAGCAGCACGGTAGAGACCCAGTACTTC
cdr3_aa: CASSTVETQYF

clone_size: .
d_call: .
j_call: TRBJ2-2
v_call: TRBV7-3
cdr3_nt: TGTGCCAGCAGCACCTCTGGCGGGGAGCTGTTTTTT
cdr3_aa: CASSTSGGELFF

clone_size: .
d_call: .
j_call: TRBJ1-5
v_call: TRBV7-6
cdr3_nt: TGTGCCAGCAGCTTAGTGGCAGGGGGCAATCAGCCCCAGCATTTT
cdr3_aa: CASSLVAGGNQPQHF

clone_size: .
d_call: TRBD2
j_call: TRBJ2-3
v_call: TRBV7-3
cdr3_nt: TGTGCCAGCTGCAAGGGACTAGCGTCAGATACGCAGTATTTT
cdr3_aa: CASCKGLASDTQYF

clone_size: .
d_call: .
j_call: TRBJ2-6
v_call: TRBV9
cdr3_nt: TGTGCCAGCAGCCCAGGCGGGGCAACTAGCTCTGGGGCCAACGTCCTGACTTTC
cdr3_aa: CASSPGGATSSGANVLTF

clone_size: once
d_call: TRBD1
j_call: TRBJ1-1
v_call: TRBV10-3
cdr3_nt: TGTGCCATCAGTGAGGTAGGGACAGGTTCCCGGAACACTGAAGCTTTCTTT
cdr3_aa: CAISEVGTGSRNTEAFF

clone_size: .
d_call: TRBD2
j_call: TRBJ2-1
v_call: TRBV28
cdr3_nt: TGTGCCAGCAGCCCATTGGGCCCAGCGGGAGTGGGAGGCAATGAGCAGTTCTTC
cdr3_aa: CASSPLGPAGVGGNEQFF

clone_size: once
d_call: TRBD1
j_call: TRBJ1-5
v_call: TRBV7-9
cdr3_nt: TGTGCCAGCAGCGAACAGGGGGAGGCCCAGCATTTT
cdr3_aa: CASSEQGEAQHF

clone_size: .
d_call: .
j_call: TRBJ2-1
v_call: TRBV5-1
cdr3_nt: TGCGCCAGCAGCTTGTGGGGGGACACTACTTCGAGGCTGGGGCAGTTCTTC
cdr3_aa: CASSLWGDTTSRLGQFF

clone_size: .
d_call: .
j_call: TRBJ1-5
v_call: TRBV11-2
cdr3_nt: TGTGCCAGCAGCTTCACCCGGGGTAGCAATCAGCCCCAGCATTTT
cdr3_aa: CASSFTRGSNQPQHF

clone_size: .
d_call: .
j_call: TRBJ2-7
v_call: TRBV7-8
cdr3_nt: TGTGCCAGCAGCCCGATGACCCGGGTGGGCGACGAGCAGTACTTC
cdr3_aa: CASSPMTRVGDEQYF

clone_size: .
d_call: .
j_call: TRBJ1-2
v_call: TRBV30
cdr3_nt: TGTGCCGCCACGACGGGCTATGGCTACACCTTC
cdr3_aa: CAATTGYGYTF

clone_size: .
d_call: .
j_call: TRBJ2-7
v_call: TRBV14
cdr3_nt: TGTGCCAGCAGCCAAGTCGGCAGTTCCTCCTACGAGCAGTACTTC
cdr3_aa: CASSQVGSSSYEQYF

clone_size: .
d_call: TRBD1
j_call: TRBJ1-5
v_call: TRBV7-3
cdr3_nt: TGTGCCAGCAGCGTCTGGACAGGGACCAATCAGCCCCAGCATTTT
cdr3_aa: CASSVWTGTNQPQHF

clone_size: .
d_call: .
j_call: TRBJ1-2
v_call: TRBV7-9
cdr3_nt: TGTGCCAGCAGCTTAGTCACAGCAAACTATGGCTACACCTTC
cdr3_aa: CASSLVTANYGYTF

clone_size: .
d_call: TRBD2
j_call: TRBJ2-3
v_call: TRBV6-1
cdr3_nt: TGTGCCAGCAGTGAAGGGACTAGCGGGGGCACAGATACGCAGTATTTT
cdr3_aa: CASSEGTSGGTDTQYF

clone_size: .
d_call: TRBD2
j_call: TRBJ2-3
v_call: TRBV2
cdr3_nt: TGTGCCAGCAGTGAATGGCTAGCGGGGGACACAGATACGCAGTATTTT
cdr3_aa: CASSEWLAGDTDTQYF

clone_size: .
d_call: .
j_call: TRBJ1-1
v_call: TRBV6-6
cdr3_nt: TGTGCCAGCAGTCAGGAATACACTGAAGCTTTCTTT
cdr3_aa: CASSQEYTEAFF

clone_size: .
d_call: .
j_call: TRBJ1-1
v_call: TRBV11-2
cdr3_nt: TGTGCCACCTTACCTCCCCAGGGAAGGAACACTGAAGCTTTCTTT
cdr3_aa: CATLPPQGRNTEAFF

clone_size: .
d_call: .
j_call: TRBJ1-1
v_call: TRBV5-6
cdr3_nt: TGTGCCAGCAGCCCTTGGACAAAGAACACTGAAGCTTTCTTT
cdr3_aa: CASSPWTKNTEAFF

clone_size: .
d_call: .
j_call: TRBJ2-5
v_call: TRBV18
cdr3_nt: TGTGCCAGCTCACCACTGCAGGAAGAGACCCAGTACTTC
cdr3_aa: CASSPLQEETQYF

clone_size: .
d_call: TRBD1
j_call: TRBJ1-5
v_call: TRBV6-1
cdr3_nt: TGTGCCGTACAGGGGGCGACAAGCAATCAGCCCCAGCATTTT
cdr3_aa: CAVQGATSNQPQHF

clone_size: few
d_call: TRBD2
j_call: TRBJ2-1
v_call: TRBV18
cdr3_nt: TGTGCCAGCTCACCTCTAGGTAGCGGGAGGGCCCCTGAGCAGTTCTTC
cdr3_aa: CASSPLGSGRAPEQFF

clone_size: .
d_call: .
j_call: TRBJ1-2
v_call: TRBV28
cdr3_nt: TGTGCCAGCAGTTTGGCCGGGGCGGGGGAAGGCTACACCTTC
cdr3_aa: CASSLAGAGEGYTF